This T cell receptor beta chain was sequenced during a study of T cells after yellow fever vaccination. The CDR3 has 16 amino acids. CDR1 and CDR2 from the germline V gene are MNHNY and SVGAGI (reference sequence). Trimming took 6 bases from V and 0 from J, leaving 15 bases between them. This clonotype was picked up many times. The target antigen is unknown. TCRdb independently ran MiXCR on the 5' RACE reads; one entry per CDR3 protein. The data show some 320,000 distinct CDR3 sequences, less than 9.5% seen once. Overall study results and limits: A minor fraction of clonotypes spanned both CD4 and CD8 compartments. Highly abundant clonotypes carried over from the bulk population could end up in FACS-sorted repertoires as contaminants.

This specimen consisted of CD4+ T cells sorted from PBMCs, obtained 5 days after the yellow fever booster vaccination. This clonotype originated in a man aged 18 to 29 who received the YFV17D yellow fever vaccine. The V and J genes are TRBV6-6 and TRBJ2-4; D tentatively fits TRBD1 or TRBD2 (5 bases each). The CDR3 DNA reads as TGTGCCAGCAGATCCGTCAGGGACCTAGCCAAAAACATTCAGTACTTC. Translation gives CASRSVRDLAKNIQYF.